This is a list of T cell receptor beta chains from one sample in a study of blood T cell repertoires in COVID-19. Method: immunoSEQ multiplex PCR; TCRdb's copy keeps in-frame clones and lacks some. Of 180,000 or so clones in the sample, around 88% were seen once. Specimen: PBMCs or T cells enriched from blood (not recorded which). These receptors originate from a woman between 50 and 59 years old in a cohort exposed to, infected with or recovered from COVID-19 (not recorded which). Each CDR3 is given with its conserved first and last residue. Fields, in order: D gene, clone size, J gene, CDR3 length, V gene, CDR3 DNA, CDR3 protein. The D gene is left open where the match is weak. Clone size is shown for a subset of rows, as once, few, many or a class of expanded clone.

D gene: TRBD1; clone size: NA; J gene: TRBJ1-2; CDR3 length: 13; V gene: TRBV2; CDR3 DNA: TGTGCCAGCGGGACAGGCCGAGGGTATGGCTACACCTTC; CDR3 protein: CASGTGRGYGYTF
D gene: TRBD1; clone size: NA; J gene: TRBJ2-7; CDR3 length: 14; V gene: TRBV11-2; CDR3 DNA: TGTGCCAGCAGCGACCGGGACAGGGCTTACGAGCAGTACTTC; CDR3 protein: CASSDRDRAYEQYF
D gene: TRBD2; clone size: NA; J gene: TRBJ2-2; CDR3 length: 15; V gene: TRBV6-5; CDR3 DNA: TGTGCCAGCAGAGAGACCCAGCGGGGGCCCGGGGAGCTGTTTTTT; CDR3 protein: CASRETQRGPGELFF
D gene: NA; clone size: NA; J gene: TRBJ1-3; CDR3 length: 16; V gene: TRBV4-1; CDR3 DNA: TGCGCCAGCAGCCACTCGGCCCCGGAGATTGGAAACACCATATATTTT; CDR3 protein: CASSHSAPEIGNTIYF
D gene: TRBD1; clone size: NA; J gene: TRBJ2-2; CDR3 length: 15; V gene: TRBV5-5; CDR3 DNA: TGTGCCAGCAGCTCCGGGACAGGCTCCACCGGGGAGCTGTTTTTT; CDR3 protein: CASSSGTGSTGELFF
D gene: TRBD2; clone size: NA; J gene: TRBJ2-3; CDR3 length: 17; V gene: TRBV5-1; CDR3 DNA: TGCGCCAGCGGATCCGGGACTAGCGGGGGAGCTGGGGATACGCAGTATTTT; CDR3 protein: CASGSGTSGGAGDTQYF
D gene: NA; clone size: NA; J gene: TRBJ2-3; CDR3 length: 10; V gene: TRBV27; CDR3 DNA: TGTGCCACCTACCGGGATACGCAGTATTTT; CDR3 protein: CATYRDTQYF
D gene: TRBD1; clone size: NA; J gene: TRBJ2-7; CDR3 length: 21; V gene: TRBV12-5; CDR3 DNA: TGTGCTAGTGGTTTGCTGGGCGACCGGGACAGGGGGCGGCGAGCCCTCTACGAGCAGTACTTC; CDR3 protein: CASGLLGDRDRGRRALYEQYF
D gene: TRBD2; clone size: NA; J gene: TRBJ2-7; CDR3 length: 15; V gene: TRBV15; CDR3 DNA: TGTGCCACCAGCAGAGACCGGGGACTATCTCACGAGCAGTACTTC; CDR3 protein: CATSRDRGLSHEQYF
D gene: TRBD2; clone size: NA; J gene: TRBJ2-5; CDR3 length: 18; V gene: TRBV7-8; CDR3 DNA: TGTGCCAGCAGCTTCCGACTAGCGGGGGGACTGATACAAGAGACCCAGTACTTC; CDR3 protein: CASSFRLAGGLIQETQYF
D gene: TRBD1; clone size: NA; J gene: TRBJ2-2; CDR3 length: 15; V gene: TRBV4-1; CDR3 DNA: TGCGCCAGCAGCGCACAGGGGGCCCGGACCGGGGAGCTGTTTTTT; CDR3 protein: CASSAQGARTGELFF
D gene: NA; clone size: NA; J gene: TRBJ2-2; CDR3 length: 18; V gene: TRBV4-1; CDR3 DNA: TGCGCCAGCAGCCAATTCTCAATAGACTGGGTGAACACCGGGGAGCTGTTTTTT; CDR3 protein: CASSQFSIDWVNTGELFF
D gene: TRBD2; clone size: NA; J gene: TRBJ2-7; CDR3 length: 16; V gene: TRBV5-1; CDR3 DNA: TGCGCCAGCAGCTTGTTTGCGGGAGGGCCACCCTCCGAGCAGTACTTC; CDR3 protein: CASSLFAGGPPSEQYF
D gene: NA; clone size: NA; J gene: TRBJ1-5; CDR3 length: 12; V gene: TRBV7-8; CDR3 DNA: TGTGCCAGCAGCTCCAGGGGTCAGCCCCAGCATTTT; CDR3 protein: CASSSRGQPQHF
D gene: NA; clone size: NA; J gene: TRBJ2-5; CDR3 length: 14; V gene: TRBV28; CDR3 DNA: TGTGCCAGCAGTTTAGCGGGGCGACAAGAGACCCAGTACTTC; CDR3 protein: CASSLAGRQETQYF
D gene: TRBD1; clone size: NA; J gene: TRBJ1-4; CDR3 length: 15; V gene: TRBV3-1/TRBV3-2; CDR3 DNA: TGTGCCAGCAGCCCATCGACAGGGATGAGTGAAAAACTGTTTTTT; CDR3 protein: CASSPSTGMSEKLFF
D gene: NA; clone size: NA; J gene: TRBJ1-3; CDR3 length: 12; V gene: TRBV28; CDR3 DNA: TGTGCCGCGATTTCAGCGGGAAACACCATATATTTT; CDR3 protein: CAAISAGNTIYF
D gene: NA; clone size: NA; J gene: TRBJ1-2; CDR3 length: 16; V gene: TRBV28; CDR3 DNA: TGTGCCAGCATTAGGGGGGGCGATTTAGCTAACTATGGCTACACCTTC; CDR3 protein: CASIRGGDLANYGYTF
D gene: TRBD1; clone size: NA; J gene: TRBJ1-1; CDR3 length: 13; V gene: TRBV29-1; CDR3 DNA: TGCAGCGTCCTTACAGGGGGGAACACTGAAGCTTTCTTT; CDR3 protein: CSVLTGGNTEAFF
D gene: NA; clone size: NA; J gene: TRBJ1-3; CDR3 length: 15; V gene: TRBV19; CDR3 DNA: TGTGCCAGTAGTATCCCTGTCCCGGGAGGAAACACCATATATTTT; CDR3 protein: CASSIPVPGGNTIYF
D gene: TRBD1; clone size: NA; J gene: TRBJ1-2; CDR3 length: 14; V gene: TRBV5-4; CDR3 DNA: TGTGCCAGCAGCTCTGGACAGGAGAACTATGGCTACACCTTC; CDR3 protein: CASSSGQENYGYTF
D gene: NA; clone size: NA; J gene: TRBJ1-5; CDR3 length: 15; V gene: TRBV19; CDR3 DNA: TGTGCCAGTAGTACCCCGGACAGAGGCAATCAGCCCCAGCATTTT; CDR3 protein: CASSTPDRGNQPQHF
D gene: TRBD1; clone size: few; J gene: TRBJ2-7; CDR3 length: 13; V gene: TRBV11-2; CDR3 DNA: TGTGCCAGCACCACGGACAGGGACAACGAGCAGTACTTC; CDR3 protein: CASTTDRDNEQYF
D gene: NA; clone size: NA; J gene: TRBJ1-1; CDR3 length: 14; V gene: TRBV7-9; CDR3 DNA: TGTGCCAGCAGCCTGGGACAACTGAACACTGAAGCTTTCTTT; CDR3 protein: CASSLGQLNTEAFF
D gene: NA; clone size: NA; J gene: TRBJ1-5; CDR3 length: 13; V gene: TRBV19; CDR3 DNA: TGTGCCAGTAGTAACAGGGCGAAACAGCCCCAGCATTTT; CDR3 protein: CASSNRAKQPQHF
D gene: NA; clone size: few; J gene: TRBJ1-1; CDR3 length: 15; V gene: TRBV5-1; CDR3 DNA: TGCGCCAGCAGCCCCTTACAGGGTTCAGGGCCTGAAGCTTTCTTT; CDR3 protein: CASSPLQGSGPEAFF
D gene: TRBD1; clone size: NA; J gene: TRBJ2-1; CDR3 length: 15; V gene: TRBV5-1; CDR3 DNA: TGCGCCAGCAGCTGGGGACAGGGTCCCTACAATGAGCAGTTCTTC; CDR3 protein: CASSWGQGPYNEQFF
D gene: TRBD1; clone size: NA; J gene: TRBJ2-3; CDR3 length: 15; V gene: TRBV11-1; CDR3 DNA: TGTGCCAGCAGCTTTACAGGGGGCGAGGCAGATACGCAGTATTTT; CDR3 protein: CASSFTGGEADTQYF
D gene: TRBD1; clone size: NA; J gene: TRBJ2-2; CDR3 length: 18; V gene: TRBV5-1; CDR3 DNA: TGCGCCAGCAGCTCTAAGAACAGGGGGGCCATGAACACCGGGGAGCTGTTTTTT; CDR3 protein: CASSSKNRGAMNTGELFF
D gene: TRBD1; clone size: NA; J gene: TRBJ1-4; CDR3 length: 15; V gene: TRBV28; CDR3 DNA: TGTGCCAGCAGTCCAATAGGACAGGGGGGTGAAAAACTGTTTTTT; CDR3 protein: CASSPIGQGGEKLFF
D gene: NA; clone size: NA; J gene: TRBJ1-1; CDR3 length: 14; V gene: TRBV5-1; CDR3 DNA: TGCGCCAGCAGCTTAAGTAACAGCAACACTGAAGCTTTCTTT; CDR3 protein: CASSLSNSNTEAFF
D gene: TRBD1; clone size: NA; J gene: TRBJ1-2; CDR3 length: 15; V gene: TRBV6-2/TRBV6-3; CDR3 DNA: TGTGCCAGCAGTTACACCTCCAGGGACAGGGGGGGCTACACCTTC; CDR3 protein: CASSYTSRDRGGYTF
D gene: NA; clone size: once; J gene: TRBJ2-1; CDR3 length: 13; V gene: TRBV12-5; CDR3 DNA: TGTGCTAGTGGCCATTCAGAAATCAATGAGCAGTTCTTC; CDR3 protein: CASGHSEINEQFF
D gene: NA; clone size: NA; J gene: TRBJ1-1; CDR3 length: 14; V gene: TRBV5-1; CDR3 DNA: TGCGCCAGCAGCTTGGCGGACTTGAACACTGAAGCTTTCTTT; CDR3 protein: CASSLADLNTEAFF
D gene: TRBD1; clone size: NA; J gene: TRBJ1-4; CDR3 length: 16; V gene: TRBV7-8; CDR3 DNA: TGTGCCAGCAGCTCCGCTACCGGGACAGCGAATGGAAAACTGTTTTTT; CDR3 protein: CASSSATGTANGKLFF
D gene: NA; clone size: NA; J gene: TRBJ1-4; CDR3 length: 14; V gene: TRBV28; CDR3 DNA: TGTGCCAGCTCATCGACAGGCCTCAATGAAAAACTGTTTTTT; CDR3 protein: CASSSTGLNEKLFF
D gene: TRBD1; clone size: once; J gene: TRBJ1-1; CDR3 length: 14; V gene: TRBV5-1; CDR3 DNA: TGCTCAAGCACTCGGGACAGGGGTAACACTGAAGCTTTCTTT; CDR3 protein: CSSTRDRGNTEAFF
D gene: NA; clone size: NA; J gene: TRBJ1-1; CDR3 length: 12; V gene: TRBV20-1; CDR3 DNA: TGCAGTGCTAGTAACAGCCGTTTTGAAGCTTTCTTT; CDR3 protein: CSASNSRFEAFF
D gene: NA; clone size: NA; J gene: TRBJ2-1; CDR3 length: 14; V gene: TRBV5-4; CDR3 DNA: TGTGCCAGCAGCCCAGTAGAGGAGAGGAATGAGCAGTTCTTC; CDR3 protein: CASSPVEERNEQFF
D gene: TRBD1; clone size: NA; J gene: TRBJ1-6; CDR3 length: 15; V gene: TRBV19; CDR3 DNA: TGTGCCAGTAGGCTCACGGGACAGGGTTATTCACCCCTCCACTTT; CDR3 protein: CASRLTGQGYSPLHF
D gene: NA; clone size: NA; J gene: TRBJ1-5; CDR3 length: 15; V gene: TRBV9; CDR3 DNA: TGTGCCAGCAGCGTAGATGGGGGGAACAATCAGCCCCAGCATTTT; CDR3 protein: CASSVDGGNNQPQHF
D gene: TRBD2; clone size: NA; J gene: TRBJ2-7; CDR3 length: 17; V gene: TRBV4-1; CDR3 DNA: TGCGCCAGCAGCCAAGAGCAGGGAGGGACCGGCTCCTACGAGCAGTACTTC; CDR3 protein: CASSQEQGGTGSYEQYF
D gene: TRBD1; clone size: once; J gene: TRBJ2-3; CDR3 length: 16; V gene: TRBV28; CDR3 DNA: TGTGCCAGCAGTTTAGGGGACAGCCATTCACTTGATACGCAGTATTTT; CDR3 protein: CASSLGDSHSLDTQYF
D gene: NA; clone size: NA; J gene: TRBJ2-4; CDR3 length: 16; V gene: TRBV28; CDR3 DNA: TGTGCCAGCAGTTTATCCGACCGGGGGTCCAAAAACATTCAGTACTTC; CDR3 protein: CASSLSDRGSKNIQYF
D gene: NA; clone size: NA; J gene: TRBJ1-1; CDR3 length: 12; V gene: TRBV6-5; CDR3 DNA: TGTGCCAGCCACGGAGGGAAGACTGAAGCTTTCTTT; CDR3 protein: CASHGGKTEAFF
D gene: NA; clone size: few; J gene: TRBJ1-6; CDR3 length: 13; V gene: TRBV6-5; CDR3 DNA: TGTGCCAGTAGGATCGGGAGTAATTCACCCCTCCACTTT; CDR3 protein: CASRIGSNSPLHF
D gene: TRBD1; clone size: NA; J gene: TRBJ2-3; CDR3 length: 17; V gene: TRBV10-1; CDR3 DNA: TGCGCCAGCAGTGAAATTGAGGGGGCCACTAGCACAGATACGCAGTATTTT; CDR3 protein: CASSEIEGATSTDTQYF
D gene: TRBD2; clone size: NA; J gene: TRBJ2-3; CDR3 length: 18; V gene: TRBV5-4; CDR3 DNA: TGTGCCAGCAGCCTTCCAACTAGCGGGAGGGCGGGCACAGATACGCAGTATTTT; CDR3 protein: CASSLPTSGRAGTDTQYF
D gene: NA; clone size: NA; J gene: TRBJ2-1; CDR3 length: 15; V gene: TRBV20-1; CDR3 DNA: TGCAGTGCTAGTGATCCACGGGAGCCCCACAATGAGCAGTTCTTC; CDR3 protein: CSASDPREPHNEQFF
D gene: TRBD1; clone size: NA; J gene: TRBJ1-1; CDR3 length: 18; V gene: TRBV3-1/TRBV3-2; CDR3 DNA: TGTGCCAGCAGCCAAGCGATCGGACAGGGGGCGCGGGGAACTGAAGCTTTCTTT; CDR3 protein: CASSQAIGQGARGTEAFF
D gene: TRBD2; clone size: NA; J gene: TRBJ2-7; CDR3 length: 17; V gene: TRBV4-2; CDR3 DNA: TGTGCCAGCAGCCAAGGGGGGACTAGCGGTACCTCCTACGAGCAGTACTTC; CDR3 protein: CASSQGGTSGTSYEQYF
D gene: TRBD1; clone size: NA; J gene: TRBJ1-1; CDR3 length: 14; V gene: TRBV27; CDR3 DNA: TGTGCCAGCAGTTTAACAGGGGGCAGGACTGAAGCTTTCTTT; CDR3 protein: CASSLTGGRTEAFF
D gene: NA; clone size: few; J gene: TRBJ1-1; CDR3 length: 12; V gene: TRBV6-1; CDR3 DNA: TGTGCCAGCAGTGAAGTTTCTCGAGCAGCTTTCTTT; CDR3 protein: CASSEVSRAAFF
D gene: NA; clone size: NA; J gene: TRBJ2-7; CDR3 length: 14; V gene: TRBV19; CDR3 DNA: TGTGCCAGTAGTATCCAGGTCGCTGGAGGCGAGCAGTACTTC; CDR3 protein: CASSIQVAGGEQYF
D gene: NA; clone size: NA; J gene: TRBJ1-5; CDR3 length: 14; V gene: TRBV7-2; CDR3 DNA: TGTGCCAGCAGCCCCGGACAGAACAATCAGCCCCAGCATTTT; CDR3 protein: CASSPGQNNQPQHF
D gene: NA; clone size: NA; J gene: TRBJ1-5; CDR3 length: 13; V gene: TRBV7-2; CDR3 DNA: TGTGCCACCCGGGGGGGGGTTTCTCGGCCCCAGCATTTT; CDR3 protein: CATRGGVSRPQHF
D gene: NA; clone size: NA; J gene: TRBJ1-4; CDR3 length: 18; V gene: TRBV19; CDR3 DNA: TGTGCCAGTAGTCCCTCATGGGGCCTTCTTGCGACTAATGAAAAACTGTTTTTT; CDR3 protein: CASSPSWGLLATNEKLFF